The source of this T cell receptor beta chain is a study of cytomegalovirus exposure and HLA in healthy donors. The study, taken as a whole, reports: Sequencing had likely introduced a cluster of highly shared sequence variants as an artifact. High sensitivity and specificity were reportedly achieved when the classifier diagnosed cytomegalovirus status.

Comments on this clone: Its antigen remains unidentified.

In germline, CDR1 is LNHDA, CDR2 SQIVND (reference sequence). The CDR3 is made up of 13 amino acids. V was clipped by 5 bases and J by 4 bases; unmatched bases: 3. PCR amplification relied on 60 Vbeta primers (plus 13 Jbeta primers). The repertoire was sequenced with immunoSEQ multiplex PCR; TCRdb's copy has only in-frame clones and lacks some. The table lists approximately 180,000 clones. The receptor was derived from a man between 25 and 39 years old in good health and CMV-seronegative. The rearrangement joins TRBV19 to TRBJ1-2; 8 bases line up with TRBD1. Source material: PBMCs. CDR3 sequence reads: CASSGQGAYGYTF. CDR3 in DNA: TGTGCCAGTAGTGGACAGGGAGCCTATGGCTACACCTTC.